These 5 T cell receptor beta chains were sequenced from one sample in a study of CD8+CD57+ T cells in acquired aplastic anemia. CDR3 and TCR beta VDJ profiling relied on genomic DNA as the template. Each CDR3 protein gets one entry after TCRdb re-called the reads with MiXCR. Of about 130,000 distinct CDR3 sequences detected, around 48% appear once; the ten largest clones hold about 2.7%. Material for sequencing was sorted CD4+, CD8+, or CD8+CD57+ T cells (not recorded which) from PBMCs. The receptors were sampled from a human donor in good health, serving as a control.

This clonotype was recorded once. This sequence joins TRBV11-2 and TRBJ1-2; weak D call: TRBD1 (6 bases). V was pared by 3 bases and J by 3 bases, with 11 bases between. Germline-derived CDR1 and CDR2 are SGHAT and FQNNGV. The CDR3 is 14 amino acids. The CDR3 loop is CASSLGPGDYGYTF. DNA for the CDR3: TGTGCCAGCAGCTTGGGTCCAGGGGACTATGGCTACACCTTC. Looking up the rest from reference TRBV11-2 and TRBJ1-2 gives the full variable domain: EAGVAQSPRYKIIEKRQSVAFWCNPISGHATLYWYQQILGQGPKLLIQFQNNGVVDDSQLPKDRFSAERLKGVDSTLKIQPAKLEDSAVYLCASSLGPGDYGYTFGSGTRLTVV.

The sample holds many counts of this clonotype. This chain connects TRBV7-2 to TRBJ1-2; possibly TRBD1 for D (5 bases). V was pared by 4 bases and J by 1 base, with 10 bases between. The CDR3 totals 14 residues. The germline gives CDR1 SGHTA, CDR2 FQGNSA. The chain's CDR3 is CASSSGGGNYGYTF. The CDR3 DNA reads TGTGCCAGCAGCTCCGGCGGGGGTAACTATGGCTACACCTTC.

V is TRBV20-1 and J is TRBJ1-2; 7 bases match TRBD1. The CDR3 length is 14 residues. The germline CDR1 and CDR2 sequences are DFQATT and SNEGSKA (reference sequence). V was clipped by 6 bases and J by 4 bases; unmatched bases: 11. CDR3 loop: CSAIRDRLIYGYTF. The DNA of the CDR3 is TGCAGTGCCATACGGGACAGACTAATCTATGGCTACACCTTC.

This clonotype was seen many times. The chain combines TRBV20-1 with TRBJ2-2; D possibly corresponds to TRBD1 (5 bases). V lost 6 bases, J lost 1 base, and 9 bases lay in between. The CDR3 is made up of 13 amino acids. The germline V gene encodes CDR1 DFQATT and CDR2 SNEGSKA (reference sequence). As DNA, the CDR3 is TGCAGTGCCACCAGGGAGAACACCGGGGAGCTGTTTTTT. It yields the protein CSATRENTGELFF.

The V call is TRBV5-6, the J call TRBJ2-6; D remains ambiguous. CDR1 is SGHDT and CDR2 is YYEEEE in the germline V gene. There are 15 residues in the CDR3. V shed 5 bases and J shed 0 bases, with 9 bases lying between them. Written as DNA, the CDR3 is TGTGCCAGCAGACAAGGCCTCTCTGGGGCCAACGTCCTGACTTTC. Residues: CASRQGLSGANVLTF.